The rows below give T cell receptor beta chains drawn from one sample of a study of blood T cell repertoires in COVID-19. Some clones are missing from TCRdb's copy, which holds only in-frame ones; the method was immunoSEQ multiplex PCR. Here the sample spans 200,000 to 300,000 clones, just under 85% being singletons. Sequencing was carried out using peripheral blood. These receptors came from a woman aged 55-69 years with active or convalescent COVID-19. Both conserved end residues are part of each CDR3. Each record gives: J gene, D gene, clone size, V gene, CDR3 protein, CDR3 DNA. The D gene is left open where the match is weak. Clone size is stated in some rows and not others, as once, few, many or a class when expanded.

>TRBJ2-7|TRBD1|-|TRBV6-5
CASTLQTGGKYEQYF
TGTGCCAGCACCCTCCAGACAGGGGGGAAATACGAGCAGTACTTC
>TRBJ1-2|TRBD1|-|TRBV3-1/TRBV3-2
CASRQGGHGYTF
TGTGCCAGCCGACAGGGAGGTCATGGCTACACCTTC
>TRBJ1-2|-|-|TRBV29-1
CSVEAGNGYTF
TGCAGCGTTGAGGCAGGGAATGGCTACACCTTC
>TRBJ2-3|-|-|TRBV5-6
CASTPGLADTQYF
TGTGCCAGCACCCCGGGACTGGCAGATACGCAGTATTTT
>TRBJ2-5|-|-|TRBV5-1
CASSLTGAWQETQYF
TGCGCCAGCAGCTTGACGGGTGCGTGGCAAGAGACCCAGTACTTC
>TRBJ1-1|-|-|TRBV5-6
CASSLGPGSNTEAFF
TGTGCCAGCAGCTTGGGCCCGGGATCGAACACTGAAGCTTTCTTT
>TRBJ2-1|-|-|TRBV19
CASSIGPGHNEQFF
TGTGCCAGTAGTATAGGCCCAGGGCACAATGAGCAGTTCTTC
>TRBJ2-5|-|-|TRBV3-1/TRBV3-2
CASSQDLAAGTQYF
TGTGCCAGCAGCCAAGATCTTGCGGCTGGCACCCAGTACTTC
>TRBJ2-1|TRBD2|many|TRBV7-2
CASSSLAGAPGEQFF
TGTGCCAGCAGCTCACTAGCGGGGGCTCCGGGAGAGCAGTTCTTC
>TRBJ2-5|TRBD2|-|TRBV4-2
CASSQGLLGLAGTHQETQYF
TGTGCCAGCAGCCAAGGACTACTGGGACTAGCGGGAACCCACCAAGAGACCCAGTACTTC
>TRBJ2-3|TRBD2|-|TRBV7-8
CASSLSSTSGTDTQYF
TGTGCCAGCAGCTTATCTTCCACTAGCGGCACAGATACGCAGTATTTT
>TRBJ2-1|TRBD2|-|TRBV2
CASSQGLAGGNEQFF
TGTGCCAGCAGTCAAGGACTAGCGGGGGGCAATGAGCAGTTCTTC
>TRBJ1-2|TRBD1|-|TRBV5-1
CASSPGTGAYGYTF
TGCGCCAGCAGCCCCGGGACAGGGGCCTATGGCTACACCTTC
>TRBJ2-7|-|-|TRBV21-1
CASSKGSAGVNEQYF
TGTGCCAGCAGCAAAGGCTCAGCGGGAGTGAACGAGCAGTACTTC
>TRBJ2-6|-|-|TRBV19
CASSISLAGANVLTF
TGTGCCAGTAGTATTAGTCTGGCTGGGGCCAACGTCCTGACTTTC
>TRBJ1-2|-|-|TRBV5-1
CASSLAGLQGVNFGYTF
TGCGCCAGCAGCTTGGCCGGCCTACAGGGCGTAAACTTTGGCTACACCTTC
>TRBJ2-2|TRBD2|once|TRBV6-2/TRBV6-3
CASSYPLGSRESTGELFF
TGTGCCAGCAGTTACCCCCTGGGGTCGCGGGAGAGCACCGGGGAGCTGTTTTTT
>TRBJ2-3|TRBD2|-|TRBV9
CASSGSGLVTDTQYF
TGTGCCAGCAGCGGGTCGGGACTAGTCACAGATACGCAGTATTTT
>TRBJ2-2|TRBD2|-|TRBV9
CASSASGGPTGELFF
TGTGCCAGCAGCGCTAGCGGGGGGCCCACCGGGGAGCTGTTTTTT
>TRBJ2-7|-|-|TRBV5-1
CASSLVARGVEQYF
TGCGCCAGCAGCTTGGTGGCCAGGGGAGTCGAGCAGTACTTC
>TRBJ1-5|-|-|TRBV28
CASRGTFNQPQHF
TGTGCCAGCAGGGGGACATTCAATCAGCCCCAGCATTTT
>TRBJ2-6|TRBD1|-|TRBV13
CASRFRTGDISGANVLTF
TGTGCCAGCAGATTCAGGACAGGGGACATCTCTGGGGCCAACGTCCTGACTTTC
>TRBJ2-7|TRBD2|-|TRBV7-9
CASSLSGTTNEQYF
TGTGCCAGCAGCCTATCCGGGACTACAAACGAGCAGTACTTC
>TRBJ1-1|-|-|TRBV11-3
CASSLQTANTEAFF
TGTGCCAGCAGCCTACAGACGGCGAACACTGAAGCTTTCTTT
>TRBJ1-2|-|few|TRBV6-1
CASSENEGPYGYTF
TGTGCCAGCAGTGAAAACGAGGGTCCCTATGGCTACACCTTC
>TRBJ2-5|TRBD1|-|TRBV6-6
CASRNRQGWETQYF
TGTGCCAGCAGGAATCGACAGGGCTGGGAGACCCAGTACTTC
>TRBJ2-7|TRBD2|-|TRBV11-1
CASSRLSGSTYEQYF
TGTGCCAGCAGCCGCCTTAGCGGGAGTACCTACGAGCAGTACTTC
>TRBJ2-1|TRBD2|-|TRBV5-1
CASSLVASGRNYNEQFF
TGCGCCAGCAGCTTGGTGGCTAGCGGAAGAAATTACAATGAGCAGTTCTTC
>TRBJ2-2|TRBD2|-|TRBV11-2
CASRLAGFNTGELFF
TGTGCCAGCAGACTAGCGGGCTTTAACACCGGGGAGCTGTTTTTT
>TRBJ2-1|TRBD2|-|TRBV5-1
CASSERGGVYNEQFF
TGCGCCAGCAGCGAGCGGGGGGGCGTATACAATGAGCAGTTCTTC
>TRBJ2-1|TRBD1|few|TRBV9
CASSSTRQGVNNEQFF
TGTGCCAGCAGCTCAACCCGACAGGGTGTAAACAATGAGCAGTTCTTC
>TRBJ2-1|-|few|TRBV5-1
CASSLERATYNEQFF
TGCGCCAGCAGCTTGGAGCGGGCCACCTACAATGAGCAGTTCTTC
>TRBJ1-2|-|-|TRBV2
CASSGVTVGYGYTF
TGTGCCAGCAGTGGAGTAACGGTCGGTTATGGCTACACCTTC
>TRBJ1-5|TRBD1|-|TRBV10-3
CAIRTGTGNQPQHF
TGTGCCATCAGGACCGGGACAGGCAATCAGCCCCAGCATTTT
>TRBJ2-1|-|-|TRBV6-6
CASSYAGTKDEQFF
TGTGCCAGCAGTTATGCCGGGACAAAGGATGAGCAGTTCTTC
>TRBJ2-5|TRBD2|-|TRBV11-3
CASSWTSGTSQETQYF
TGTGCCAGCAGCTGGACTAGCGGGACATCACAAGAGACCCAGTACTTC
>TRBJ2-5|TRBD2|once|TRBV15
CATSRGSSGGETQYF
TGTGCCACCAGCAGAGGGTCTAGCGGGGGCGAGACCCAGTACTTC
>TRBJ1-5|-|few|TRBV10-3
CAISADPGSNQPQHF
TGTGCCATCAGTGCTGACCCGGGGAGCAATCAGCCCCAGCATTTT
>TRBJ2-5|TRBD1|-|TRBV19
CASQDRGGETQYF
TGTGCCAGTCAGGACAGGGGGGGAGAGACCCAGTACTTC
>TRBJ2-1|TRBD2|-|TRBV12-5
CASGPPSGRAYNEQFF
TGTGCTAGTGGTCCCCCTAGCGGGAGGGCCTACAATGAGCAGTTCTTC
>TRBJ2-5|TRBD2|-|TRBV7-6
CASSLVSSGSWETQYF
TGTGCCAGCAGCTTAGTGTCAAGCGGGAGTTGGGAGACCCAGTACTTC
>TRBJ1-3|-|few|TRBV3-1/TRBV3-2
CASSQVRGPTTGYSTGNTIYF
TGTGCCAGCAGCCAAGTCAGGGGCCCTACCACAGGTTATTCTACTGGAAACACCATATATTTT
>TRBJ2-2|-|-|TRBV27
CASSFQKNTGELFF
TGTGCCAGCAGTTTCCAGAAGAACACCGGGGAGCTGTTTTTT
>TRBJ2-5|-|-|TRBV2
CASNRRALRETQYF
TGTGCCAGCAATAGGAGGGCACTCCGGGAGACCCAGTACTTC
>TRBJ2-5|TRBD1|-|TRBV29-1
CSVPPEGGGKTQYF
TGCAGCGTTCCCCCCGAAGGGGGCGGAAAGACCCAGTACTTC